Each of the 8 T cell receptor beta chains below was sequenced from the same sample in a study of CD8+CD57+ T cells in acquired aplastic anemia. Genomic DNA, the template, was used for profiling of the TCR beta VDJ and CDR3. TCRdb reprocessed the reads with MiXCR, giving one entry per CDR3 protein. In the table there are some 92,000 distinct CDR3 sequences, approximately 73% of which are singletons. Sequencing was done on patients that had shown CD8+CD57+ cell expansion by flow cytometry. The sequenced sample was sorted CD4+, CD8+, or CD8+CD57+ T cells (not recorded which) from PBMCs. These receptors came from a human donor with aplastic anemia.

This clonotype was found a few times. The rearrangement links TRBV19 to TRBJ2-7; TRBD1 matches 8 bases. CDR1 and CDR2 (germline): LNHDA, SQIVND (reference sequence). After removal of 5 bases from V and 2 bases from J, the junction contained 5 bases not matched to a gene. The CDR3 is 14 residues long. CDR3 sequence: CASSVGTGPYEQYF. The CDR3 DNA reads TGTGCCAGTAGTGTGGGGACAGGCCCCTACGAGCAGTACTTC.

The J gene is TRBJ2-7, the V gene TRBV7-9; the D is unclear. Between the trimmed V and J ends, which lost 8 bases and 6 bases, there was a span of 11 bases. Germline CDR1 reads SEHNR; CDR2 reads FQNEAQ (reference sequence). The CDR3 length is 11 residues. For the CDR3, the DNA is TGTGCCAGCTCCCTTTGGGGCGAGCAGTACTTC. Translation gives CASSLWGEQYF. Complete variable domain (other parts from reference TRBV7-9 and TRBJ2-7): DTGVSQNPRHKITKRGQNVTFRCDPISEHNRLYWYRQTLGQGPEFLTYFQNEAQLEKSRLLSDRFSAERPKGSFSTLEIQRTEQGDSAMYLCASSLWGEQYFGPGTRLTVT.

The V gene is TRBV9, the J gene TRBJ1-2, with TRBD1 matching 7 bases. CDR3 length: 14 amino acids. The junction had 5 bases not matched to a gene; V was cut back by 4 bases and J by 2 bases. Germline V gene data show CDR1 as SGDLS and CDR2 as YYNGEE. CDR3 in amino acids: CASSPQDRNYGYTF. The CDR3 nucleotides read TGTGCCAGCAGCCCCCAGGACAGGAACTATGGCTACACCTTC.

The J gene is TRBJ1-2, the V gene TRBV20-1, with unresolved D. This CDR3 is 16 amino acids long. Germline CDR1 reads DFQATT; CDR2 reads SNEGSKA (reference sequence). V lost 1 base and J 8 bases, leaving 23 bases between the germline ends. The CDR3 region has the DNA TGCAGTGCTAGAGGGCCGGAGAGAGGCAGGCGGATGGGCTACACCTTC. It specifies CSARGPERGRRMGYTF.

J is TRBJ1-1 and V is TRBV20-1, with 9 bases matching TRBD1. The germline V gene has CDR1 DFQATT and CDR2 SNEGSKA (reference sequence). The CDR3 length is 16 residues. V was clipped by 6 bases and J by 4 bases; unmatched bases: 15. The CDR3 region has the DNA TGCAGTGCCGCTCTAACCCACAGGGGGCTGGCCACTGAAGCTTTCTTT. Encoded protein: CSAALTHRGLATEAFF.

This clonotype was picked up one time. The chain employs TRBV7-6 and TRBJ2-5; D perhaps matches TRBD2 (6 bases). The CDR3 spans 14 residues. V was pared by 5 bases and J by 7 bases, with 17 bases between. Per germline, CDR1 SGHVS and CDR2 FNYEAQ. The CDR3 loop is CASSPSGLRGTQYF. In nucleotides, the CDR3 is TGTGCCAGCAGCCCCAGCGGACTAAGGGGGACCCAGTACTTC.

The gene calls are TRBV24-1 and TRBJ1-5, with D possibly TRBD1 on 6 matching bases. The CDR3 covers 14 residues. The V and J ends lost 2 bases and 3 bases respectively, with 7 bases between them. Germline V gene data show CDR1 as KGHDR and CDR2 as SFDVKD. CDR3 bases: TGTGCCACCAGTGATTCAGGGGACAATCAGCCCCAGCATTTT. It encodes CATSDSGDNQPQHF.

This clonotype was found many times. The chain links TRBV11-2 to TRBJ2-5; D might be TRBD1 or TRBD2, each matching 5 bases. The CDR3 runs 20 residues. From germline, CDR1 is SGHAT and CDR2 FQNNGV. Trimming took off 4 bases at V and 3 bases at J, with 30 bases between the two ends. The CDR3 coding sequence is TGTGCCAGCAGCTCGACCCTCTCGAATTCCGGGACCCAGCAGAAAGAGACCCAGTACTTC. This encodes CASSSTLSNSGTQQKETQYF.